This is a list of T cell receptor beta chains from one sample in a study of T-cell reconstitution after alpha-beta-depleted transplantation in children. MiXCR, run by TCRdb on the PCR reads, gives a single entry per CDR3 protein. The data show about 540,000 distinct CDR3 sequences, about 17% seen once. Sequencing was performed on PBMCs from the stem cell graft donor, taken from the stem cell graft. The receptor source for this set is a human donor who donated a stem cell graft to a child with acute lymphoblastic leukemia. The CDR3 runs from the conserved cysteine through the conserved F or W. A D gene is named only where the DNA matches it firmly. Size is stated for part of the rows, as once, few or many counts, or as a class when the clone is expanded.

CDR3	DNA	D	length	V	size	J
CSASGRKETQYF	TGCAGTGCTAGCGGCAGAAAAGAGACCCAGTACTTC	-	12	TRBV20-1	once	TRBJ2-5
CASSFPTGGETQYF	TGTGCCAGCAGCTTTCCGACAGGGGGGGAGACCCAGTACTTC	TRBD1	14	TRBV7-2	-	TRBJ2-5
CASSLGGQSGGTEAFF	TGTGCCAGCAGCTTAGGGGGGCAATCGGGGGGCACTGAAGCTTTCTTT	-	16	TRBV7-8	-	TRBJ1-1
CASSPYRGRMNEQFF	TGTGCCAGCAGCCCCTACAGGGGGCGAATGAATGAGCAGTTCTTC	TRBD1	15	TRBV12-3/TRBV12-4	few	TRBJ2-1
CASSLPRMTGEEEKLFF	TGCGCCAGCAGCTTGCCCAGAATGACAGGGGAGGAGGAAAAACTGTTTTTT	TRBD1	17	TRBV5-1	-	TRBJ1-4
CAGSPSGNTEAFF	TGTGCCGGCAGCCCCTCCGGGAACACTGAAGCTTTCTTT	-	13	TRBV7-9	-	TRBJ1-1
CSVDVPRQGIYGYTF	TGCAGCGTTGACGTACCCCGACAGGGGATCTATGGCTACACCTTC	TRBD1	15	TRBV29-1	-	TRBJ1-2
CASSGPTGSNEKLFF	TGTGCCAGCAGTGGTCCGACAGGGTCTAATGAAAAACTGTTTTTT	TRBD1	15	TRBV25-1	-	TRBJ1-4
CASSLIGGSYDEQFF	TGTGCCAGCAGTTTAATTGGGGGGTCGTACGATGAGCAGTTCTTC	-	15	TRBV27	-	TRBJ2-1
CATGPQDRPGTQYF	TGTGCCACCGGACCTCAGGACAGGCCAGGGACGCAGTATTTT	TRBD1	14	TRBV24-1	-	TRBJ2-3
CASKPAGLNQPQHF	TGTGCCAGCAAGCCGGCGGGATTAAATCAGCCCCAGCATTTT	-	14	TRBV12-3/TRBV12-4	-	TRBJ1-5
CASSVISGSSVEQFF	TGTGCCAGCAGCGTGATTAGCGGGAGCTCTGTTGAGCAGTTCTTC	TRBD2	15	TRBV9	few	TRBJ2-1
CASSLAVTGVSNEQFF	TGCGCCAGCAGCTTGGCCGTAACAGGGGTAAGCAATGAGCAGTTCTTC	TRBD1	16	TRBV5-1	many	TRBJ2-1
CASSLASAYSYNEQFF	TGCGCCAGCAGCTTGGCTAGCGCCTACTCCTACAATGAGCAGTTCTTC	-	16	TRBV5-1	many	TRBJ2-1
CAWASFPGSSTEAFF	TGTGCCTGGGCGAGCTTCCCGGGGAGTAGCACTGAAGCTTTCTTT	-	15	TRBV30	-	TRBJ1-1
CSVEKGRTEAFF	TGCAGCGTTGAGAAGGGTCGAACTGAAGCTTTCTTT	-	12	TRBV29-1	-	TRBJ1-1
CASSPGGKFTDTQYF	TGCGCCAGCAGCCCTGGCGGAAAGTTCACAGATACGCAGTATTTT	-	15	TRBV5-1	-	TRBJ2-3
CASSLEFGNTEAFF	TGCGCCAGCAGCTTGGAATTTGGGAACACTGAAGCTTTCTTT	-	14	TRBV5-1	few	TRBJ1-1
CSVDARGFSYNEQFF	TGCAGCGTTGACGCCAGGGGGTTCTCCTACAATGAGCAGTTCTTC	TRBD1	15	TRBV29-1	-	TRBJ2-1
CASSFSGEQPQHF	TGTGCCAGCAGTTTTTCAGGGGAACAGCCCCAGCATTTT	-	13	TRBV12-3/TRBV12-4	few	TRBJ1-5
CASSLALRGSTRVNEQFF	TGTGCCAGCAGTTTAGCGCTGAGGGGCTCAACACGAGTCAATGAGCAGTTCTTC	-	18	TRBV12-3/TRBV12-4	-	TRBJ2-1
CASSTTGDEQFF	TGTGCCAGCAGTACTACAGGGGATGAGCAGTTCTTC	TRBD1	12	TRBV13	-	TRBJ2-1
CASSSSNTGGNEQFF	TGTGCCAGCAGCTCCTCCAACACAGGGGGCAATGAGCAGTTCTTC	TRBD1	15	TRBV7-9	few	TRBJ2-1
CASSPSGTAYEQYF	TGTGCCAGCAGTCCCAGCGGGACTGCGTACGAGCAGTACTTC	TRBD2	14	TRBV12-3/TRBV12-4	many	TRBJ2-7
CASSRQIGNTIYF	TGTGCCAGCAGTCGACAGATCGGAAACACCATATATTTT	-	13	TRBV12-3/TRBV12-4	many	TRBJ1-3
CASSPGTAPPGYEQYF	TGTGCCAGCAGCCCCGGGACAGCACCCCCAGGATACGAGCAGTACTTC	TRBD1	16	TRBV11-2	-	TRBJ2-7
CAISESERPSPHYEQYF	TGTGCCATCAGTGAGTCAGAGCGGCCCAGCCCGCACTACGAGCAGTACTTC	-	17	TRBV10-3	-	TRBJ2-7
CALALTSPGDTQYF	TGTGCCTTGGCCCTGACTAGCCCAGGAGATACGCAGTATTTT	TRBD2	14	TRBV30	-	TRBJ2-3
CSAGGQGLTYEQYF	TGCAGTGCTGGGGGACAGGGACTCACCTACGAGCAGTACTTC	TRBD1	14	TRBV20-1	-	TRBJ2-7
CASSLVSGDTYEQYF	TGCGCCAGCAGCTTGGTTTCAGGGGATACCTACGAGCAGTACTTC	-	15	TRBV5-1	-	TRBJ2-7
CASSLRGFNEKLFF	TGTGCCAGCAGCTTAAGGGGGTTTAATGAAAAACTGTTTTTT	-	14	TRBV7-2	-	TRBJ1-4
CSARGGLAGSTDTQYF	TGCAGTGCTAGAGGGGGACTAGCGGGGAGCACAGATACGCAGTATTTT	TRBD2	16	TRBV20-1	-	TRBJ2-3
CASSFAGSSYEQYF	TGCGCCAGCAGCTTCGCAGGGAGCTCCTACGAGCAGTACTTC	-	14	TRBV5-1	many	TRBJ2-7
CASSQVTGLAGAWQPQHF	TGCGCCAGCAGCCAAGTGACGGGTCTGGCAGGGGCGTGGCAGCCCCAGCATTTT	-	18	TRBV4-1	-	TRBJ1-5
CASASAGGAGREKLFF	TGTGCCAGCGCCTCGGCGGGGGGCGCCGGACGAGAAAAACTGTTTTTT	-	16	TRBV12-3/TRBV12-4	few	TRBJ1-4
CASSPRREPSTDTQYF	TGCGCCAGCAGCCCCCGGCGGGAACCGAGCACAGATACGCAGTATTTT	-	16	TRBV5-1	few	TRBJ2-3
CASSIAASSEQYF	TGTGCCAGTAGTATAGCGGCTAGCAGCGAGCAGTACTTC	-	13	TRBV19	-	TRBJ2-7